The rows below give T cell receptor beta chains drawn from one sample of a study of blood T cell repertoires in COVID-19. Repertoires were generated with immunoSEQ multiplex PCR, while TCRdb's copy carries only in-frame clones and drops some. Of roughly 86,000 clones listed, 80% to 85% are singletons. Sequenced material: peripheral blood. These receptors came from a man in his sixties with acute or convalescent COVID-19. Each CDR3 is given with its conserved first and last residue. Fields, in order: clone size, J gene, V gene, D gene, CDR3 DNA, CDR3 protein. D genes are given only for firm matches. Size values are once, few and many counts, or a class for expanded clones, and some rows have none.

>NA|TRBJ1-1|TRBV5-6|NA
TGTGCCAGCAGCGAACCCGGTAGGTCCCGGGGCACTGAAGCTTTCTTT
CASSEPGRSRGTEAFF
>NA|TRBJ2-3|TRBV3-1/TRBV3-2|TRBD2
TGTGCCAGCAGACCGCGGGGGGGCCGGGGCACAGATACGCAGTATTTT
CASRPRGGRGTDTQYF
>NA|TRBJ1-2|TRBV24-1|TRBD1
TGTGCCACCAGTGACCCGGGACAGGGCGTTGAAGGCTACACCTTC
CATSDPGQGVEGYTF
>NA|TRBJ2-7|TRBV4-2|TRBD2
TGTGCCAGCAGCCGGGGTAGCGGGGATAGCTACGAGCAGTACTTC
CASSRGSGDSYEQYF
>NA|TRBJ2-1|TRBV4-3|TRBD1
TGCGCCAGCAGCAATACGGGACAGGGCTACAATGAGCAGTTCTTC
CASSNTGQGYNEQFF
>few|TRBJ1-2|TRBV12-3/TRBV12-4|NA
TGTGCCAGCAGCAAGACAGTACATGGCTACACCTTC
CASSKTVHGYTF
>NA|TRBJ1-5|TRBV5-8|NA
TGTGCCAGCAGCTTTACAGGGAATCAGCCCCAGCATTTT
CASSFTGNQPQHF
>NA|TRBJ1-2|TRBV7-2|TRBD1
TGTGCCAGCAGCTTTACTAGACAGGGAGGCTACACCTTC
CASSFTRQGGYTF
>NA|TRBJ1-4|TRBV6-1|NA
TGTGCCAGCAGTGCCCCTGGGCAGGGTCGAACTAATGAAAAACTGTTTTTT
CASSAPGQGRTNEKLFF
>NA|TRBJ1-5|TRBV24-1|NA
TGTGCCACCAGTGATGGGGGGGGCGGCCAGCCCCAGCATTTT
CATSDGGGGQPQHF
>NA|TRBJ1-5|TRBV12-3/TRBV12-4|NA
TGTGCCAGCAGCCCCGGAGCAAATCAGCCCCAGCATTTT
CASSPGANQPQHF
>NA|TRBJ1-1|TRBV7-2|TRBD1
TGTGCCAGCAGCTCGGGACAGAAATTCACTGAAGCTTTCTTT
CASSSGQKFTEAFF
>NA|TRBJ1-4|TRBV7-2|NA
TGTGCCAGCAGCTTCGCATTGAGGGATGGGGAAAAACTGTTTTTT
CASSFALRDGEKLFF
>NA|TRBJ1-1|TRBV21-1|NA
TGTGCCAGCAGCGGACGAGGGGAGGGGAGGGCAAGGGTCGTGAACACTGAAGCTTTCTTT
CASSGRGEGRARVVNTEAFF
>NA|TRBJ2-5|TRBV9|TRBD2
TGTGCCAGCAGCGTGGGACTAGCGGGGTTTGAGACCCAGTACTTC
CASSVGLAGFETQYF
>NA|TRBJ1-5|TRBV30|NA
TGTGCCTGGAGTGTACAGGGTTCGGGTCAGCCCCAGCATTTT
CAWSVQGSGQPQHF
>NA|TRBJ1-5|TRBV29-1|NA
TGCAGCGTTGTGTCCGGCAATCAGCCCCAGCATTTT
CSVVSGNQPQHF
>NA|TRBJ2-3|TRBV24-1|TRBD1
TGTGCCACCACCCATACGGGACAGGGCACAGATACGCAGTATTTT
CATTHTGQGTDTQYF
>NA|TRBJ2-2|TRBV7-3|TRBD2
TGTGCCAGCAGCTCTCCCGTCGGACTAGGCGCCGGGGAGCTGTTTTTT
CASSSPVGLGAGELFF
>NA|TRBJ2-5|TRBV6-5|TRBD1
TGTGCCAGCAGTTGGACAGGGGTAGAGACCCAGTACTTC
CASSWTGVETQYF
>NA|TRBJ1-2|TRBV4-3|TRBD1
TGCGCCAGCAGCCAAGAGGAAGCAGGGGGTTTTTCCTATGGCTACACCTTC
CASSQEEAGGFSYGYTF
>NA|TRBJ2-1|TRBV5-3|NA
TGTGCCAGAAGCTTCGATAGCGCGAGCTCCTACAATGAGCAGTTCTTC
CARSFDSASSYNEQFF
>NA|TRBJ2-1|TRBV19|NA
TGTGCCAGTAGTATAAACGGGGGGACAGGTTCTTCCAATGAGCAGTTCTTC
CASSINGGTGSSNEQFF
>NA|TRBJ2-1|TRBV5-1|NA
TGCGCCAGCAGCTTGGTCCGGGGGGCCGTTTCCTACAATGAGCAGTTCTTC
CASSLVRGAVSYNEQFF
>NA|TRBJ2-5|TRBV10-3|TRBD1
TGTGCCATCAGGGGGACAGGGGGCGCGGAGACCCAGTACTTC
CAIRGTGGAETQYF
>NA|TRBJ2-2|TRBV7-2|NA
TGTGCCAGCAGCTTAGGGGAGAGTTCCGGGGAGCTGTTTTTT
CASSLGESSGELFF
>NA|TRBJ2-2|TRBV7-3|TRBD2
TGTGCCAGCAGCTTAATAGGGACTAGCGGGGCGAACACCGGGGAGCTGTTTTTT
CASSLIGTSGANTGELFF
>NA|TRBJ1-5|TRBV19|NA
TGTGCCAGTAGTCCCCGGGGGAGTCAGCCCCAGCATTTT
CASSPRGSQPQHF
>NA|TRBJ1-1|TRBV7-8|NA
TGTGCCAGCAGCTTAGTATCCGGAATTCGGGTCGCTGAAGCTTTCTTT
CASSLVSGIRVAEAFF
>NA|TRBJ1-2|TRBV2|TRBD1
TGTGCCAGCAGCGCCGGGACAGGGGGCGGCTATGGCTACACCTTC
CASSAGTGGGYGYTF
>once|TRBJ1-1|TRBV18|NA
TGTGCCAGCTCACCACCGCAGGGGACTGAAGCTTTCTTT
CASSPPQGTEAFF
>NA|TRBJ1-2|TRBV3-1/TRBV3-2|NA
TGTGCCAGCAGCCCGTTATACAGGGTCGGCTACACCTTC
CASSPLYRVGYTF
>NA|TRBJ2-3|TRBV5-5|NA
TGTGCCACATGGCACGGGGGCACAGATACGCAGTATTTT
CATWHGGTDTQYF
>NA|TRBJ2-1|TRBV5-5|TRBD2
TGTGCCAGCAGCTTGAGACTAGCTGGGGGTGAGCAGTTCTTC
CASSLRLAGGEQFF
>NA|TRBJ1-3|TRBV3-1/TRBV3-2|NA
TGTGCCAGCAGCCAAGGAGGTACCTCTGGAAACACCATATATTTT
CASSQGGTSGNTIYF
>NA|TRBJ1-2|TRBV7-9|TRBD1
TGTGCCAGCAGCGCCGACAGGGAGAGAACGAATGGCTACACCTTC
CASSADRERTNGYTF
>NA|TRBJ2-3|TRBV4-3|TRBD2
TGCGCCAGCAGCCAAGATCGGGTAGCGGGGATTCGAGATACGCAGTATTTT
CASSQDRVAGIRDTQYF
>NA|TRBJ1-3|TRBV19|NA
TGTGCCAGTAGAGCTCTAAGCTCTGGAAACACCATATATTTT
CASRALSSGNTIYF
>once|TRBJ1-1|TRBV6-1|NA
TGTGCCAGCAGTGAAGACCGGGGTTGGGGGGCTGAAGCTTTCTTT
CASSEDRGWGAEAFF